This T cell receptor (beta chain) came from a study of cytomegalovirus exposure and HLA in healthy donors. Study-wide points: CMV serostatus was the sole immune exposure data available. TCR beta V segments were, for the most part, productive about 87% or about 30% of the time in an earlier analysis. For cytomegalovirus status, the classifier reportedly gave diagnoses with high specificity and sensitivity.

CDR3 length: 16 amino acids. V dropped 2 bases and J dropped 4 bases, with 16 bases sitting between them. The germline CDR1 and CDR2 sequences are MNHNS and SASEGT. Details on this clone: Its antigen is unknown.

This PCR relied on a set of 60 Vbeta primers and 13 Jbeta primers. Clones were read by immunoSEQ multiplex PCR, and TCRdb kept only the in-frame ones, dropping some. Of 150,000 to 200,000 clones in the sample, about four fifths are singletons; the top ten hold roughly 3.1%. The V call is TRBV6-1, the J call TRBJ2-3; TRBD1 might be the D (6 bases). Sequenced sample: PBMCs. This clonotype was sampled from a man in his forties or fifties in good health and CMV-seropositive. CDR3: CASSERGQGNADTQYF. The CDR3 bases are TGTGCCAGCAGTGAACGAGGTCAGGGGAACGCAGATACGCAGTATTTT.